This TCR beta chain emerged from a study of T cell responses to AZD1222 COVID-19 vaccine. Overall study findings and caveats: Among vaccine-associated CD4 TCRs, coverage spanned spike, with dominance at 160-218 and 743-854. In a largely white British group with more females than males, clonal diversity was possibly underestimated.

Germline loops: CDR1 SGHAT, CDR2 FQDESV (reference sequence). Trimming cost V 1 base and J 1 base, with 8 bases left between them. CDR3 length: 16 residues. Data came from immunoSEQ multiplex PCR; TCRdb stores just in-frame clones and leaves some out. The sample contains some 160,000 clones, roughly nine tenths of which appear only once. This clone was counted only a few times. Its specificity is unknown. The study pooled second doses at about 4 or about 12 weeks. Sequenced material: peripheral blood, taken 28 days after the second AZD1222 dose. The rearrangement uses TRBV11-1 and TRBJ2-6; D is undetermined. The receptor was derived from an adult who received the AZD1222 COVID-19 vaccine. CDR3 DNA sequence: TGTGCCAGCAGCTTAGAACTGCCTTCTGGGGCCAACGTCCTGACTTTC. Translating gives CASSLELPSGANVLTF.